A selection of T cell receptor beta chains follows, all from one sample in a study of vaccination and CD4 T cells after COVID-19. Antigens of these TCRs are unknown. TCRdb reanalysed the PCR reads using MiXCR and keeps one entry per CDR3 protein. The sample lists about 15,000 distinct CDR3 sequences, around 40% seen once, with roughly 5.9% in the top ten. The sample was CD4+ T cells from blood, cultured in vitro, taken before SARS-CoV-2 vaccination. These receptors were taken from a human donor who had recovered from COVID-19. CDR3s include the opening cysteine and the closing phenylalanine or tryptophan. The D gene is left open where the match is weak. Size is omitted from some rows. Given values are once, few, many or a class for expanded clones.

j_call,clone_size,v_call,d_call,cdr3_length,cdr3_nt,cdr3_aa
TRBJ2-5,NA,TRBV19,NA,14,TGTGCCAGTAGTGTACAGGGAGGAGGGGAGACCCAGTACTTC,CASSVQGGGETQYF
TRBJ2-7,NA,TRBV2,NA,11,TGTGCCAGCAGTGACGCCTACGAGCAGTACTTC,CASSDAYEQYF
TRBJ1-1,NA,TRBV5-5,NA,15,TGTGCCAGCAGCTTGGACGGGGTGGGTTACACTGAAGCTTTCTTT,CASSLDGVGYTEAFF
TRBJ1-2,NA,TRBV4-1,NA,15,TGCGCCAGCAGCCAAACCGGGACACCTAACTATGGCTACACCTTC,CASSQTGTPNYGYTF
TRBJ1-2,NA,TRBV5-4,NA,11,TGTGCCAGCAGCTTGGAGGGTTCCTACACCTTC,CASSLEGSYTF
TRBJ2-7,medium-sized,TRBV20-1,NA,14,TGCAGTGCTAGAGATCGGCCCAGCTCCTACGAGCAGTACTTC,CSARDRPSSYEQYF
TRBJ1-3,few,TRBV11-3,NA,16,TGTGCCAGCAGCTTCGACGGACAGAGCTCTGGAAACACCATATATTTT,CASSFDGQSSGNTIYF
TRBJ2-3,NA,TRBV24-1,NA,16,TGTGCCACCAGTGATTCCCTCGGGCCAGCTACAGATACGCAGTATTTT,CATSDSLGPATDTQYF
TRBJ1-2,NA,TRBV19,NA,14,TGTGCCAGTAGAGCTCGATCCGGGGGGGATGGCTACACCTTC,CASRARSGGDGYTF
TRBJ2-5,NA,TRBV11-3,NA,14,TGTGCCAGCAGCTCCCGTGGGGACCAAGAGACCCAGTACTTC,CASSSRGDQETQYF
TRBJ1-2,few,TRBV6-2/TRBV6-3,NA,12,TGTGCCAGCAGTTGGCAGAACTATGGCTACACCTTC,CASSWQNYGYTF
TRBJ2-7,NA,TRBV27,NA,16,TGTGCCAGCAGTCCGACCTTTTTTAAGGGTATCTACGAGCAGTACTTC,CASSPTFFKGIYEQYF
TRBJ1-2,NA,TRBV6-1,NA,13,TGTGCCAGCAGTGAAAATGGTTTTAAGGGCTACACCTTC,CASSENGFKGYTF
TRBJ1-2,NA,TRBV2,NA,14,TGTGCCAGCAGAAGTAGATCGGGGAACTATGGCTACACCTTC,CASRSRSGNYGYTF
TRBJ1-5,few,TRBV27,NA,14,TGTGCCAGCAGTTTAGAGGGGCCCAATCAGCCCCAGCATTTT,CASSLEGPNQPQHF
TRBJ1-1,NA,TRBV7-2,NA,15,TGTGCCAGCAGCTCGCGCAGGGGCATGAACACTGAAGCTTTCTTT,CASSSRRGMNTEAFF
TRBJ2-1,NA,TRBV20-1,TRBD2,15,TGCAGTGCGAACCCCGGGACTAGCGGGGACAATGAGCAGTTCTTC,CSANPGTSGDNEQFF
TRBJ2-2,NA,TRBV23-1,NA,16,TGCGCCAGCAGTCAATCGACAACACCCGACACCGGGGAGCTGTTTTTT,CASSQSTTPDTGELFF
TRBJ2-5,few,TRBV7-2,TRBD1,16,TGTGCCAGCAGCTTAGATTTGGCAGGGGGACGAGAGACCCAGTACTTC,CASSLDLAGGRETQYF
TRBJ2-2,NA,TRBV12-3/TRBV12-4,NA,14,TGTGCCAGCAGTCCCGGACAGAACACCGGGGAGCTGTTTTTT,CASSPGQNTGELFF
TRBJ2-5,few,TRBV7-8,NA,16,TGTGCCAGCAGCTTTCTCCAGGCTTCTGGGTGGGAGACCCAGTACTTC,CASSFLQASGWETQYF
TRBJ1-1,NA,TRBV6-2/TRBV6-3,NA,13,TGTGCCAGCAGTTATCGTGGGGGAACTGAAGCTTTCTTT,CASSYRGGTEAFF
TRBJ1-1,NA,TRBV30,NA,12,TGTGCCGGACACCACAGGGAAACTGAAGCTTTCTTT,CAGHHRETEAFF
TRBJ1-5,few,TRBV7-9,NA,15,TGTGCCAGCAGCTTAGGGGTAGGGTCCTATCAGCCCCAGCATTTT,CASSLGVGSYQPQHF
TRBJ1-2,few,TRBV5-4,NA,16,TGTGCCAGCAGCTCGGGGGGGGATAGGTATGGCTATGGCTACACCTTC,CASSSGGDRYGYGYTF